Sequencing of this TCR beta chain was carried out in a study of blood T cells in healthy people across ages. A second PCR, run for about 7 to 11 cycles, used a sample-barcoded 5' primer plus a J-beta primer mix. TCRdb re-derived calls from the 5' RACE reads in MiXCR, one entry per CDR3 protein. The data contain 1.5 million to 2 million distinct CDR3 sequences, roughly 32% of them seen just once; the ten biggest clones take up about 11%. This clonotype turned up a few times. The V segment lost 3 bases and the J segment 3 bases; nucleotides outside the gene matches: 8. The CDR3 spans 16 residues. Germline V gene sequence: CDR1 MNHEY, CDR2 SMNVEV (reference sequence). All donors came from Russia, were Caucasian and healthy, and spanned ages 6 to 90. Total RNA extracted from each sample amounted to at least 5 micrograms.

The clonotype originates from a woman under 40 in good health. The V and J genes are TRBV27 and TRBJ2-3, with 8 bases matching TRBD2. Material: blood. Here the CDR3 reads CASSLNPGLVTDTQYF. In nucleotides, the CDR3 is TGTGCCAGCAGTTTGAATCCGGGACTAGTGACAGATACGCAGTATTTT.